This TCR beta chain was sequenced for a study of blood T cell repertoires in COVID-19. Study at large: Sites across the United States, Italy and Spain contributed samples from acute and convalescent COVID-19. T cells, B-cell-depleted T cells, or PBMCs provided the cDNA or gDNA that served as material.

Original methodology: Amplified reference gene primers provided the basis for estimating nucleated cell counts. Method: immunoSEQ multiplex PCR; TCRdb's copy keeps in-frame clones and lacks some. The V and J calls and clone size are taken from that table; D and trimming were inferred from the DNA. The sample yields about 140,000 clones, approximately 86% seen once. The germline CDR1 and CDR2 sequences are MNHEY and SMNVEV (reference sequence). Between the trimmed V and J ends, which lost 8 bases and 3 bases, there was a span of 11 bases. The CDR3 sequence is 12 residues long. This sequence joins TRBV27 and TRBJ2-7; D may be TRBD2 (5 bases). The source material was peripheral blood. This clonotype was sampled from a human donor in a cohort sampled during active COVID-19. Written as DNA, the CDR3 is TGTGCCAGCCCCAGTGGAGGCTACGAGCAGTACTTC. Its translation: CASPSGGYEQYF.